The 14 T cell receptor beta chains in this list originate from one sample, sequenced in a study of T cells in Graves' hyperthyroidism and ophthalmopathy. RNA transcripts served as the template for amplifying TCR beta CDR3 regions. With the HTBI primer set, the TCR CDR3 went through a first round of RT-PCR. TCRdb re-called the multiplex PCR reads through MiXCR, storing one row per CDR3 protein. Of 600,000 to 900,000 distinct CDR3 sequences in the sample, 16% were seen once. Source material: blood. Every receptor here comes from a man between 18 and 29 years old with Graves' hyperthyroidism.

In its sample, this clonotype was seen many times. The chain has TRBV2 and TRBJ2-4; 9 nucleotides agree with TRBD2. After removal of 3 bases from V and 5 bases from J, the junction contained 2 bases not matched to a gene. The germline V gene has CDR1 SNHLY and CDR2 FYNNEI. The CDR3 covers 14 residues. The CDR3 region has the DNA TGTGCCAGCAGTGACGCTAGCGGGGAAAACATTCAGTACTTC. Amino acid sequence: CASSDASGENIQYF.

A few counts support this clonotype. In DNA, the CDR3 is TGTGCCACCAGTGATGCAGGGTACGAGCAGTACTTC. Protein product: CATSDAGYEQYF. The chain has TRBV24-1 and TRBJ2-7, with a weak D call TRBD1 (5 bases). CDR3 length: 12 amino acids. Germline assignment: CDR1 KGHDR and CDR2 SFDVKD. Trimming pared 3 bases from V and 4 bases from J, leaving 6 bases between.

This clonotype was recorded many times. The rearrangement joins TRBV7-9 to TRBJ2-3; D unclear. The V end was cut by 8 bases, the J end by 2 bases, with 11 bases between. Germline-derived CDR1 and CDR2 are SEHNR and FQNEAQ (reference sequence). The CDR3 runs 13 residues. This chain's CDR3 is CASLYLDTDTQYF. CDR3 DNA: TGTGCCAGCCTCTACCTGGACACAGATACGCAGTATTTT.

The chain recombines TRBV10-3 with TRBJ2-3; 10 positions match TRBD2. V lost 6 bases, J lost 0 bases, and 9 bases stayed unmatched. CDR3 length: 17 amino acids. Germline V CDR1 and CDR2: ENHRY, SYGVKD. The CDR3 DNA follows: TGTGCCATCAGGCCTAGCGGGAGAATGGATAGCACAGATACGCAGTATTTT. Its translation: CAIRPSGRMDSTDTQYF.

This clonotype was counted ten times or more. The rearrangement links TRBV28 to TRBJ1-4; D is undetermined. The CDR3 length is 12 residues. V was pared by 5 bases and J by 4 bases, with 5 bases between. In germline, CDR1 is MDHEN, CDR2 SYDVKM. CDR3 coding DNA: TGTGCCAGCAGTCGGATTAATGAAAAACTGTTTTTT. It is translated as CASSRINEKLFF.

There are many counts of this clonotype. The CDR3 DNA reads as TGTGCCAGCAGTTTGACTAGCGGGGAATTTGGCGAGCAGTACTTC. Protein sequence: CASSLTSGEFGEQYF. This chain connects TRBV12-3 or TRBV12-4 to TRBJ2-7; the match to TRBD2 covers 11 bases. Trimming took 3 bases from V and 6 from J; bases not matched to a gene: 7. The CDR3 sequence is 15 residues long.

V gene TRBV6-5 combines with J gene TRBJ2-2; 10 nucleotides agree with TRBD2. There are 17 residues in the CDR3. Germline CDR1 is MNHEY and CDR2 is SVGAGI. Losses at the gene ends were 2 bases for V and 6 bases for J; bases not matched to a gene: 9. CDR3 DNA: TGTGCCAGCAGTTACCAGAGGGTCAGCGGGAGGGCCGGGGAGCTGTTTTTT. Encoded protein: CASSYQRVSGRAGELFF.

V and J are TRBV10-3 and TRBJ2-1; no reliable D call. Trimming took 0 bases from V and 7 from J, leaving 4 bases between them. Looked up from germline, CDR1 is ENHRY and CDR2 is SYGVKD. This CDR3 spans 12 amino acids. This CDR3 is CAISESLNEQFF. The CDR3 bases are TGTGCCATCAGTGAGTCGTTAAATGAGCAGTTCTTC.

The V call is TRBV4-1, the J call TRBJ2-2; weak D call: TRBD2 (6 bases). CDR1 is MGHRA and CDR2 is YSYEKL in the germline V gene. With 0 bases removed from V and 1 base from J, the gap between germline ends came to 9 bases. The CDR3 has 16 amino acids. The CDR3 nucleotides are TGCGCCAGCAGCCAAGATTGGGGGGAGAACACCGGGGAGCTGTTTTTT. It encodes CASSQDWGENTGELFF.

This clonotype showed up many times. V usage is TRBV7-3 and J usage is TRBJ2-3; 16 nucleotides match TRBD2. The J segment lost 2 bases and the V segment lost 5 bases, leaving 7 bases of the junction unmatched. The CDR3 length is 18 residues. Germline lookup yields CDR1 SGHTA and CDR2 FQGTGA. CDR3 nucleotides: TGTGCCAGCAGCCCCGGGACTAGCGGGAGGGGTCTCACAGATACGCAGTATTTT. This sequence encodes CASSPGTSGRGLTDTQYF.

This clonotype has a count of ten or more. The chain links TRBV12-3 or TRBV12-4 to TRBJ2-1, with a tentative D call TRBD1 (6 bases). The CDR3 consists of 14 residues. Trimming removed 4 bases at V and 4 bases at J, with 11 bases between. This CDR3 is CASSWGDRYNEQFF. The DNA of the CDR3 is TGTGCCAGCAGTTGGGGTGACAGGTACAATGAGCAGTTCTTC.

The chain has TRBV10-3 and TRBJ2-3; unclear D gene. V lost 7 bases, J lost 3 bases, and 11 bases lay in between. Germline CDR1 is ENHRY and CDR2 is SYGVKD. The CDR3 totals 13 residues. The CDR3 coding sequence is TGTGCCATCACTCGAAGGGATACAGATACGCAGTATTTT. The encoded protein is CAITRRDTDTQYF.

The rearrangement uses TRBV19 and TRBJ2-3, with no clear D. Germline CDR1 is LNHDA and CDR2 is SQIVND (reference sequence). The CDR3 is made up of 11 amino acids. Trimming removed 7 bases at V and 4 bases at J, with 6 bases between. The chain's CDR3 is CASNGADTQYF. In DNA form, the CDR3 reads TGTGCCAGTAATGGGGCAGATACGCAGTATTTT.

This clonotype showed up many times. The J gene is TRBJ2-3, the V gene TRBV12-3 or TRBV12-4; D is unclear. CDR3 size: 19 residues. Trimming cost V 10 bases and J 0 bases, with 29 bases left between them. For the CDR3, the DNA is TGTGCCACCAAAGAGACAAAAGCCGCGACATCACGAAGCACAGATACGCAGTATTTT. Protein sequence: CATKETKAATSRSTDTQYF.